Listed here are 9 T cell receptor beta chains from one sample, sequenced in a study of cytomegalovirus exposure and HLA in healthy donors. It was with 60 Vbeta and 13 Jbeta primers that the PCR ran. The data were produced by immunoSEQ multiplex PCR, yet TCRdb's version contains in-frame clones alone and is incomplete. The table records more than 95,000 clones, over 80% of them present only once. Sequenced sample: PBMCs. The receptor source for this set is a man aged 18 to 35 in good health and CMV-seronegative.

The rearrangement links TRBV5-1 to TRBJ2-3; TRBD2 is a possible D gene (6 bases). The ends were cut back, 9 bases at V and 2 bases at J, with 22 bases in the middle. Germline assignment: CDR1 SGHRS and CDR2 YFSETQ. CDR3 length equals 16 residues. CDR3 sequence (DNA): TGCGCCACCCAGGAGGGGTCTGGGCGAATCACAGATACGCAGTATTTT. It codes for CATQEGSGRITDTQYF.

The CDR3 bases are TGCGCCAGCAGCTTGGCTGGTAGCGGGAGGTCTCGCTCCTACGAGCAGTACTTC. This gives the protein CASSLAGSGRSRSYEQYF. The V call is TRBV5-1, the J call TRBJ2-7; 10 bases are a match to TRBD2. In germline, CDR1 is SGHRS, CDR2 YFSETQ. The CDR3 sequence is 18 residues long. V gave up 0 bases and J gave up 0 bases; unmatched junction bases: 9.

This chain uses TRBV15 with TRBJ2-5; 8 nucleotides match TRBD1. The J call may be mistaken, given a closer DNA end match to TRBJ2-7. The CDR3 is 17 residues long. The V gene's germline CDR1 is LNHNV and CDR2 YYDKDF (reference sequence). The CDR3 sequence is CATSRDHGQGALYEQYF. The CDR3 DNA follows: TGTGCCACCAGCAGAGATCACGGGCAGGGGGCTCTATACGAGCAGTACTTC.

The chain carries TRBV4-2 and TRBJ2-2; D gene ambiguous. The CDR3 loop spans 12 amino acids. CDR1 and CDR2 (germline): LGHNA, YNFKEQ. The germline V and J ends were trimmed by 4 bases and 9 bases, with 9 bases remaining between them. CDR3 residues: CASSPSSRELFF. The CDR3, as DNA: TGTGCCAGCAGCCCTTCCTCCCGGGAGCTGTTTTTT.

This clone has only a few counts. The rearrangement uses TRBV19 and TRBJ2-7, with D tentatively TRBD1 (5 bases). The V and J ends lost 8 bases and 5 bases respectively, with 19 bases between them. Germline V CDR1 and CDR2: LNHDA, SQIVND (reference sequence). There are 14 residues in the CDR3. Here the CDR3 DNA reads TGTGCCAGTTCCCAGACAGTGGGTCGGAACGAGCAGTACTTC. Translated: CASSQTVGRNEQYF. The whole variable domain, filled in from reference TRBV19 and TRBJ2-7, reads DGGITQSPKYLFRKEGQNVTLSCEQNLNHDAMYWYRQDPGQGLRLIYYSQIVNDFQKGDIAEGYSVSREKKESFPLTVTSAQKNPTAFYLCASSQTVGRNEQYFGPGTRLTVT.

The V call is TRBV6-5, the J call TRBJ2-1; TRBD2 matches 7 bases. This CDR3 is 13 amino acids long. Germline values: CDR1 MNHEY, CDR2 SVGAGI. Trimming at V came to 7 bases and at J to 8 bases, leaving 8 bases not matched to a gene. The CDR3 DNA is TGTGCCAGCATGATGGGGGGAGGGGATGAGCAGTTCTTC. Protein product: CASMMGGGDEQFF.

The chain carries TRBV5-4 and TRBJ2-1; 11 bases map to TRBD1. With 6 bases clipped from V and 6 bases from J, the junction kept 8 bases outside the gene matches. Germline CDR1 and CDR2: SGHNT and YYREEE (reference sequence). The CDR3 length is 15 residues. As DNA, the CDR3 is TGTGCCAGCACTCTTGGGACAGGGGGGAGCAATGAGCAGTTCTTC. Translation: CASTLGTGGSNEQFF.

This clone showed up just once. CDR3 region: CASSPKTSGSVYEQYF. CDR3 nucleotides: TGTGCCAGCAGCCCAAAAACTAGCGGGAGTGTCTACGAGCAGTACTTC. The V call is TRBV5-5, the J call TRBJ2-7, with 11 bases that match TRBD2. Germline CDR1 reads SGHKS; CDR2 reads YYEKEE (reference sequence). Unmatched junction bases numbered 9, after V lost 4 bases and J lost 3 bases. The CDR3 spans 16 residues.

This clone appeared a single time. The chain links TRBV11-3 to TRBJ2-7, with TRBD1 identical over 9 bases. CDR1 is SGHNT and CDR2 is YENEEA in the germline V gene. The CDR3 covers 13 residues. V dropped 4 bases and J dropped 5; count of bases not matched to a gene: 3. The CDR3 DNA follows: TGTGCCAGCAGCTCGAGACAGGGGGACGAGCAGTACTTC. Translating gives CASSSRQGDEQYF.